This entry concerns a single TCR beta chain. This clonotype was seen a few times. Which antigen it targets is not known. No much larger clone exists at a distance of one base, and base qualities are not known. The data originate from a study of T-cell memory formation after mild COVID-19 (dated by TCRdb to 2020 to 2022). Looking at the study overall: TCR sequence clusters from the two donors were largely donor specific. Two young, previously healthy adult volunteers, one female and one male, were included in the cohort. In a couple of donors, T-cell clones that expanded and contracted after mild COVID-19 were followed by sequencing TCRalpha and TCRbeta repertoires longitudinally.

Taken from cysteine to phenylalanine, the CDR3 has 14 residues. CDR3 DNA only is kept here, 42 bases in frame from base 1. According to the germline V gene (reference sequence), CDR1 reads SEHNR and CDR2 reads FQNEAQ. V and J are truncated by 5 bases and 6 bases respectively, leaving an intervening sequence of 15 bases. Here is what the overall study found, with its caveats: Contracting CD4+ clones appeared mostly in the CM and EM memory subsets, whereas CD8+ clones were enriched in EMRA. Clones contracting from day 15 to 85 had balanced CD4/CD8 phenotypes, while a second wave expanding from day 15 to 37 was biased towards CD4+. Some responding clones were detected in pre-infection memory, suggesting pre-existing cross-reactive memory T cells joined the SARS-CoV-2 response. Only two mild cases were covered by the study, and larger cohorts that include severe cases with pre-infection samples were considered necessary. Whether the second-wave clones peaking on day 37 were SARS-CoV-2 specific was not confirmed.

TCRdb lists the instrument as Illumina NovaSeq 6000. cDNA libraries for TCRalpha and TCRbeta were prepared by 5'RACE using constant-segment primers, with sample barcodes and unique molecular identifiers added. RNA was extracted from every sample with Trizol reagent. The libraries were amplified in two PCR steps, and the second step added a second sample barcode and Illumina TruSeq adapters. The libraries were sequenced on an Illumina NovaSeq using 2 x 150 bp paired-end reads. Under the source paper's analysis protocol: Demultiplexing of reads and collapsing into UMI-guided consensus sequences were performed with migec v1.2.7. Using mixcr v2.1.11, UMI consensuses were aligned to TRA and TRB V and J templates and then assembled into clonotypes. Clonotypes were classified as expanded or contracted when called significant by both edgeR and NoisET, with noise models trained on biological replicates. For edgeR calls, the cutoffs were a false discovery rate-adjusted p below 0.01 and a log2 fold-change threshold of 1. As an exploratory analysis of dynamics, PCA with hierarchical clustering was applied to max-normalized trajectories of the 1000 most abundant clonotypes. Separately sequenced CD4+ and CD8+ repertoires were used to assign a CD4 or CD8 phenotype to each responding clone. TCRdb reprocessing: public reads trimmed at Q25 with fastp, clones called with MiXCR, in-frame beta chains kept. For every CDR3 protein sequence, its rows merge into one entry that carries the most common genes and DNA. The V and J calls follow TCRdb's processing rather than the paper's. This sample lists about 320,000 distinct CDR3 sequences; roughly an eighth were detected once. The ten largest clones take up around 20% of the sample.

Ficoll-Paque density gradient centrifugation was used to isolate PBMCs. The clonotype originates from a man younger than 35 who had mild COVID-19 (a few samples of this study predate the infection). The sample titles of this study are shuffled in the database, so cell type and time point are left out; the donor was told from shared clones. The rearrangement combines TRBV7-9 with TRBJ2-3, with TRBD2 tentatively as D gene (5 bases match). Sample: PBMCs or a T cell subset sorted from them (not recorded which). The CDR3 protein is CASSPRTVGDTQYF. The DNA sequence is TGTGCCAGCAGCCCCAGGACTGTTGGCGATACGCAGTATTTT.